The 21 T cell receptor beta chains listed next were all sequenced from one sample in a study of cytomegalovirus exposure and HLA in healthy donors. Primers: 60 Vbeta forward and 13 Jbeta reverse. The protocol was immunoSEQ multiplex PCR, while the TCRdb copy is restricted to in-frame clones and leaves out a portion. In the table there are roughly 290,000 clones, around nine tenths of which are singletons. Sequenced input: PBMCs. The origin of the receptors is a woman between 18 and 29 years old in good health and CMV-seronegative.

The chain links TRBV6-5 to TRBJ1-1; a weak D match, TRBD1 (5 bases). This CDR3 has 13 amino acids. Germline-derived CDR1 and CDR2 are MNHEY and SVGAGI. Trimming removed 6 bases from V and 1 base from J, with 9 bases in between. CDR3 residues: CASSRTGNTEAFF. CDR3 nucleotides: TGTGCCAGCAGCCGAACAGGGAACACTGAAGCTTTCTTT.

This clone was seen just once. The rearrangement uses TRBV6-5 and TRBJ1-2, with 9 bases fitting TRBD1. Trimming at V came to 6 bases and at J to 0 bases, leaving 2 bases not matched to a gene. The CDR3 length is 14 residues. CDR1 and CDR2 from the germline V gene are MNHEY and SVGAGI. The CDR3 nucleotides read TGTGCCAGCAGCCGACAGGGGGCTAACTATGGCTACACCTTC. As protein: CASSRQGANYGYTF.

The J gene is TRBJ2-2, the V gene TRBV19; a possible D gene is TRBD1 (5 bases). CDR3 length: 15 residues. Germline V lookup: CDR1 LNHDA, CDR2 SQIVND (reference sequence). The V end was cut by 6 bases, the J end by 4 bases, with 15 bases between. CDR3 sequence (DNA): TGTGCCAGTAGGGTCCAGGGTAGGGGCACCGGGGAGCTGTTTTTT. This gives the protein CASRVQGRGTGELFF. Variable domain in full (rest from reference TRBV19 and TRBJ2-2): DGGITQSPKYLFRKEGQNVTLSCEQNLNHDAMYWYRQDPGQGLRLIYYSQIVNDFQKGDIAEGYSVSREKKESFPLTVTSAQKNPTAFYLCASRVQGRGTGELFFGEGSRLTVL.

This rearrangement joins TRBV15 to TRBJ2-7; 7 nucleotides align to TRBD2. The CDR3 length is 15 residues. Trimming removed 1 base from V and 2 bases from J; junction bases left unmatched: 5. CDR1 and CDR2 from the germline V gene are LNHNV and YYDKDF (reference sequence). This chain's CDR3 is CATSRVREGPYEQYF. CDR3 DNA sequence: TGTGCCACCAGCAGAGTTAGGGAGGGTCCCTACGAGCAGTACTTC.

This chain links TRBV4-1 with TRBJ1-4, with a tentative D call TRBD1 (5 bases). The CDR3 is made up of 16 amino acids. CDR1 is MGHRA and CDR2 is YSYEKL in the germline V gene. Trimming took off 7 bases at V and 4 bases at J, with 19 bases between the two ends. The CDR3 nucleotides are TGCGCCAGCAACCCCCTCCCGGAGGGGAATAATGAAAAACTGTTTTTT. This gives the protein CASNPLPEGNNEKLFF.

DNA for the CDR3: TGTGCCAGCAGCGAACTTTCGGGAAACACCATATATTTT. Protein: CASSELSGNTIYF. J is TRBJ1-3 and V is TRBV9; D is undetermined. Germline V gene sequence: CDR1 SGDLS, CDR2 YYNGEE. CDR3 size: 13 residues. Deletions cut 3 bases from V and 4 bases from J, with 8 bases between.

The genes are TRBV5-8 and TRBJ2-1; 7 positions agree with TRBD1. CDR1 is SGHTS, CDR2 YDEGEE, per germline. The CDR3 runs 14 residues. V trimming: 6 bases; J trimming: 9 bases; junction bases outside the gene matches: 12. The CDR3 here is CASTEQGTGGEQFF. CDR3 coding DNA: TGTGCCAGCACCGAACAGGGGACGGGCGGTGAGCAGTTCTTC.

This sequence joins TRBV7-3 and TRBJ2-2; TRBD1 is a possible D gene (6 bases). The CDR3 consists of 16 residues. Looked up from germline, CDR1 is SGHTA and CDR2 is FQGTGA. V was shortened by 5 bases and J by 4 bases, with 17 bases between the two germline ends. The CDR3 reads CASSPANRAATGELFF. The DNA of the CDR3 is TGTGCCAGCAGCCCAGCCAACAGGGCGGCCACCGGGGAGCTGTTTTTT.

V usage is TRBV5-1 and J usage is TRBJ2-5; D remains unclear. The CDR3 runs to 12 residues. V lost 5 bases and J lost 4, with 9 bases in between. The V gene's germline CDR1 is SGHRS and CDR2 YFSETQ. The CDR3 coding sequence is TGCGCCAGCAGTCGGTCCGGAGAGACCCAGTACTTC. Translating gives CASSRSGETQYF.

The CDR3 DNA is TGTGCCAGCAGCCCGAGGCCCTCGGACAACCCGAGGAACATTCAGTACTTC. This codes for CASSPRPSDNPRNIQYF. The V and J genes are TRBV9 and TRBJ2-4, with TRBD1 as a possible D gene (5 bases). V gave up 4 bases and J gave up 7 bases, with 24 bases separating them. CDR1 is SGDLS and CDR2 is YYNGEE in the germline V gene. There are 17 residues in the CDR3.

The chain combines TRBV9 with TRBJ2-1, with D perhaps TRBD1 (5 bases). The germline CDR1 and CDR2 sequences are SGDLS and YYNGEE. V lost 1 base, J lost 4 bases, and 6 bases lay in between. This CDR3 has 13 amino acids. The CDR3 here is CASSVSGYNEQFF. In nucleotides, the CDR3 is TGTGCCAGCAGCGTATCAGGGTACAATGAGCAGTTCTTC.

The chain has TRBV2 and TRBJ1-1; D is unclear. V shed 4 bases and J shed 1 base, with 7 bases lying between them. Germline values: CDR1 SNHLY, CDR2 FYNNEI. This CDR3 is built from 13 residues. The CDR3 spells CASSGLWNTEAFF. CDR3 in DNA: TGTGCCAGCAGTGGTCTCTGGAACACTGAAGCTTTCTTT.

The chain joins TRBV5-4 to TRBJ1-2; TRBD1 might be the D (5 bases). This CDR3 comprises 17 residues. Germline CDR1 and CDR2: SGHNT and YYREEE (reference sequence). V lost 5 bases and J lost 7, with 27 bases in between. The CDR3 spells CASRLVPSGGAYSGYTF. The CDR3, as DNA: TGTGCCAGCAGGCTGGTCCCCTCAGGAGGGGCTTACTCTGGCTACACCTTC.

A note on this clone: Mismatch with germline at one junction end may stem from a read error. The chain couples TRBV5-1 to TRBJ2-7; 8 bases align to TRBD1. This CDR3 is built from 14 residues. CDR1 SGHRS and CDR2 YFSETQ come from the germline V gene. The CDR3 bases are TGCGCCAGCAGCTTGGACCAGGGGGCCTACGAGCGGTACTTC. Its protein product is CASSLDQGAYERYF.

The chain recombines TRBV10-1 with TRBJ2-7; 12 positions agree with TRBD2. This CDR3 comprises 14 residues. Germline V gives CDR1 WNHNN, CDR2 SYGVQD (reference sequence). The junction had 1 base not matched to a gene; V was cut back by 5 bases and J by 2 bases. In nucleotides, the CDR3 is TGCGCCAGCAGTCGGACTAGCGGGGCCTACGAGCAGTACTTC. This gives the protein CASSRTSGAYEQYF.

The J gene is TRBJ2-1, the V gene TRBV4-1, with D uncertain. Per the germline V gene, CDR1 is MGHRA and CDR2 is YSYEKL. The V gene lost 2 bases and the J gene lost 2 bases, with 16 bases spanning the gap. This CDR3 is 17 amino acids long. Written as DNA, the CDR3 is TGCGCCAGCAGCCAACGTTCTCTAGGTGAACCCTACAATGAGCAGTTCTTC. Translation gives CASSQRSLGEPYNEQFF.

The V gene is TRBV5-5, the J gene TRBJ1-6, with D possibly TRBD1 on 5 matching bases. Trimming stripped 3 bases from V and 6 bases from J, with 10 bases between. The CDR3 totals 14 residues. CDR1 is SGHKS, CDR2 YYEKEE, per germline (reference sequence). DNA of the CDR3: TGTGCCAGCAGCTCAGGGATTCCTAATTCACCCCTCCACTTT. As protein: CASSSGIPNSPLHF.

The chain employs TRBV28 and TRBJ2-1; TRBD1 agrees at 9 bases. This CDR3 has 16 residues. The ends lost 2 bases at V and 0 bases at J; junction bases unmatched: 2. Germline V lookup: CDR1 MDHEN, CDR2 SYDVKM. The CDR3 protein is CASSLVTGGSYNEQFF. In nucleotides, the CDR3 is TGTGCCAGCAGTTTAGTGACAGGGGGCTCCTACAATGAGCAGTTCTTC.

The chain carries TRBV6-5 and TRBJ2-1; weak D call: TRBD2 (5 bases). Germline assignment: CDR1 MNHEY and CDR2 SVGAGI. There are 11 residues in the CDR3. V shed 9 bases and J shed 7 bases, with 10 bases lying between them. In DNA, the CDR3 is TGTGCCAGTACTAGAGGGAATGAGCAGTTCTTC. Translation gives CASTRGNEQFF.

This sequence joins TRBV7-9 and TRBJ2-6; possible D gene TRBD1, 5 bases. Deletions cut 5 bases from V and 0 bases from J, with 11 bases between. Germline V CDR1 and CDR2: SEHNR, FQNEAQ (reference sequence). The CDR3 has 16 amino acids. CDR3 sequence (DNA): TGTGCCAGCAGCCGAAGACAGTTCTCTGGGGCCAACGTCCTGACTTTC. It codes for CASSRRQFSGANVLTF. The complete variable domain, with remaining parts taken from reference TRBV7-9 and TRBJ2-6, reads DTGVSQNPRHKITKRGQNVTFRCDPISEHNRLYWYRQTLGQGPEFLTYFQNEAQLEKSRLLSDRFSAERPKGSFSTLEIQRTEQGDSAMYLCASSRRQFSGANVLTFGAGSRLTVL.

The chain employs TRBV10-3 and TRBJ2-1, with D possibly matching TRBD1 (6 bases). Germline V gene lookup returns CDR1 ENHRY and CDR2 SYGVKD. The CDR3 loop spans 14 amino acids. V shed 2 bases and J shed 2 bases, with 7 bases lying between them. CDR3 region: CAISEQGTYNEQFF. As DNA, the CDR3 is TGTGCCATCAGTGAGCAGGGGACCTACAATGAGCAGTTCTTC.